Listed below are T cell receptor beta chains from one sample, sequenced in a study of blood T cell repertoires in COVID-19. The data were produced by immunoSEQ multiplex PCR, yet TCRdb's version contains in-frame clones alone and is incomplete. The sample shows about 190,000 clones, roughly 73% of them seen only once. Sequenced input: peripheral blood. The origin of the receptors is a woman older than 75 with active or convalescent COVID-19. CDR3s include the opening cysteine and the closing phenylalanine or tryptophan. D genes are given only for firm matches. Clone size, where shown, is once, few, many, or a class for clones that have expanded.

v_gene: TRBV6-5
abundance: NA
j_gene: TRBJ2-2
d_gene: NA
CDR3nt: TGTGCCAGCACTCCCCAAAACAGGGTTATCGGGGAGCTGTTTTTT
CDR3aa: CASTPQNRVIGELFF

v_gene: TRBV7-9
abundance: NA
j_gene: TRBJ1-2
d_gene: NA
CDR3nt: TGTGCCAGCAGCTCCAGACGGGGGGGCAACTATGGCTACACCTTC
CDR3aa: CASSSRRGGNYGYTF

v_gene: TRBV5-5
abundance: NA
j_gene: TRBJ2-7
d_gene: TRBD2
CDR3nt: TGTGCCAGCTCCCCAGGGAGGGACGAGCAGTACTTC
CDR3aa: CASSPGRDEQYF

v_gene: TRBV6-5
abundance: NA
j_gene: TRBJ1-2
d_gene: TRBD1
CDR3nt: TGTGCCAGCCTCAAGGGACAGGGGTATGCTGGCTACACCTTC
CDR3aa: CASLKGQGYAGYTF

v_gene: TRBV10-3
abundance: NA
j_gene: TRBJ1-1
d_gene: NA
CDR3nt: TGTGCCTTCCGAGCGGAGACCGACACTGAAGCTTTCTTT
CDR3aa: CAFRAETDTEAFF

v_gene: TRBV7-2
abundance: once
j_gene: TRBJ1-2
d_gene: NA
CDR3nt: TGTGCCAGCAGCTTACAGGGTTATGGCTACACCTTC
CDR3aa: CASSLQGYGYTF

v_gene: TRBV10-2
abundance: NA
j_gene: TRBJ2-3
d_gene: TRBD2
CDR3nt: TGCGCCAGCAGTGATCAGCGGGGGGGCGATTATACGCAGTATTTT
CDR3aa: CASSDQRGGDYTQYF

v_gene: TRBV24-1
abundance: NA
j_gene: TRBJ2-3
d_gene: TRBD2
CDR3nt: TGTGCCACCAGTGACACCGGGACTAGCGGTACTAGCACAGATACGCAGTATTTT
CDR3aa: CATSDTGTSGTSTDTQYF

v_gene: TRBV6-2/TRBV6-3
abundance: NA
j_gene: TRBJ2-3
d_gene: NA
CDR3nt: TGTGCCAGCAGTTACCGACCATTGGATCCGGGGACTAGCACAGATACGCAGTATTTT
CDR3aa: CASSYRPLDPGTSTDTQYF

v_gene: TRBV7-2
abundance: NA
j_gene: TRBJ2-1
d_gene: NA
CDR3nt: TGTGCCAGCAGCTCAACCGACAGGATGGGGCAGTTCTTC
CDR3aa: CASSSTDRMGQFF

v_gene: TRBV18
abundance: NA
j_gene: TRBJ1-1
d_gene: TRBD1
CDR3nt: TGTGCCAGCTCACCACCTGCAGGGGGGCTATGGACTGAAGCTTTCTTT
CDR3aa: CASSPPAGGLWTEAFF

v_gene: TRBV19
abundance: NA
j_gene: TRBJ2-3
d_gene: NA
CDR3nt: TGTGCCAGTAGTATAAGTGTACATGTCAGGGGAACAGATACGCAGTATTTT
CDR3aa: CASSISVHVRGTDTQYF

v_gene: TRBV18
abundance: NA
j_gene: TRBJ2-7
d_gene: NA
CDR3nt: TGTGCCAGCTCACCCAAAAGAACTCAAACCTCGCAGTACTTC
CDR3aa: CASSPKRTQTSQYF

v_gene: TRBV28
abundance: few
j_gene: TRBJ1-2
d_gene: TRBD1
CDR3nt: TGTGCCAGCAGTTTAGGCGGGGACAGGTATGGCTACACCTTC
CDR3aa: CASSLGGDRYGYTF

v_gene: TRBV5-1
abundance: NA
j_gene: TRBJ1-2
d_gene: TRBD1
CDR3nt: TGCGCCAGCAGCTCGTCGGACAGGGTTGGCGGCTACACCTTC
CDR3aa: CASSSSDRVGGYTF

v_gene: TRBV7-2
abundance: NA
j_gene: TRBJ1-2
d_gene: NA
CDR3nt: TGTGCCAGCAGCTTACAAGCAGGGGTTGGGGGCTACACCTTC
CDR3aa: CASSLQAGVGGYTF

v_gene: TRBV3-1/TRBV3-2
abundance: few
j_gene: TRBJ2-6
d_gene: TRBD1
CDR3nt: TGTGCCAGCAGCCAAGAGAGGGACAGGGGGCTCCTCTCTGGGGCCAACGTCCTGACTTTC
CDR3aa: CASSQERDRGLLSGANVLTF

v_gene: TRBV19
abundance: once
j_gene: TRBJ2-1
d_gene: NA
CDR3nt: TGTGCCAGTAGTATCGGGAATGAGCAGTTCTTC
CDR3aa: CASSIGNEQFF

v_gene: TRBV11-2
abundance: NA
j_gene: TRBJ2-3
d_gene: TRBD1
CDR3nt: TGTGCCAGCAGCCGGGACAGGGAGGGCACAGATACGCAGTATTTT
CDR3aa: CASSRDREGTDTQYF

v_gene: TRBV5-6
abundance: NA
j_gene: TRBJ2-7
d_gene: NA
CDR3nt: TGTGCCAGCAGCTTATCTATCTACGAGCAGTACTTC
CDR3aa: CASSLSIYEQYF

v_gene: TRBV6-5
abundance: few
j_gene: TRBJ1-5
d_gene: TRBD1
CDR3nt: TGTGCCAGCAGCCAAGGACAGGGCGGGCATCAGCCCCAGCATTTT
CDR3aa: CASSQGQGGHQPQHF

v_gene: TRBV10-1
abundance: NA
j_gene: TRBJ1-2
d_gene: TRBD1
CDR3nt: TGCGCCAGCAGTGGGCAGGGGGCTCTTGGCTACACCTTC
CDR3aa: CASSGQGALGYTF

v_gene: TRBV11-3
abundance: NA
j_gene: TRBJ1-2
d_gene: TRBD1
CDR3nt: TGTGCCAGCAGTAGACAAGAACCGGGACAGGGAGTTAATGGCTACACCTTC
CDR3aa: CASSRQEPGQGVNGYTF

v_gene: TRBV6-2/TRBV6-3
abundance: NA
j_gene: TRBJ2-5
d_gene: NA
CDR3nt: TGTGCCAGCAGTTACTCGGGGCCTGCGTTCCAAGAGACCCAGTACTTC
CDR3aa: CASSYSGPAFQETQYF

v_gene: TRBV4-1
abundance: NA
j_gene: TRBJ1-3
d_gene: NA
CDR3nt: TGCGCCAGCAGTCGCAGGGCAAACTCTGGAAACACCATATATTTT
CDR3aa: CASSRRANSGNTIYF

v_gene: TRBV28
abundance: once
j_gene: TRBJ2-7
d_gene: NA
CDR3nt: TGTGCCAGCACCTGGGGCAGGGTACCCTACGAGCAGTACTTC
CDR3aa: CASTWGRVPYEQYF

v_gene: TRBV4-3
abundance: few
j_gene: TRBJ1-4
d_gene: TRBD1
CDR3nt: TGCGCCAGCAGCCACTTATGGACAGGAGCAACTAATGAAAAACTGTTTTTT
CDR3aa: CASSHLWTGATNEKLFF

v_gene: TRBV9
abundance: NA
j_gene: TRBJ1-1
d_gene: NA
CDR3nt: TGTGCCAGCAGCGTAGGGACCGGGGCTGAAGCTTTCTTT
CDR3aa: CASSVGTGAEAFF

v_gene: TRBV27
abundance: NA
j_gene: TRBJ2-2
d_gene: NA
CDR3nt: TGTGCCAGCAGGGCAAGAGAGGTCGCCGGGGAGCTGTTTTTT
CDR3aa: CASRAREVAGELFF

v_gene: TRBV3-1/TRBV3-2
abundance: NA
j_gene: TRBJ1-1
d_gene: NA
CDR3nt: TGTGCCAGCAGCCAAATGGAGGGCCTGAACACTGAAGCTTTCTTT
CDR3aa: CASSQMEGLNTEAFF

v_gene: TRBV2
abundance: NA
j_gene: TRBJ2-5
d_gene: NA
CDR3nt: TGTGCCAGCCGACTCCGCCTGGCCGGGACACACCAAGAGACCCAGTACTTC
CDR3aa: CASRLRLAGTHQETQYF

v_gene: TRBV5-1
abundance: NA
j_gene: TRBJ1-6
d_gene: NA
CDR3nt: TGCGCCAGCAGCCCCTCGGTGACAGATTATAATTCACCCCTCCACTTT
CDR3aa: CASSPSVTDYNSPLHF

v_gene: TRBV13
abundance: NA
j_gene: TRBJ1-2
d_gene: NA
CDR3nt: TGTGCCAGCAGCTTACAGAACTATGGCTACACCTTC
CDR3aa: CASSLQNYGYTF

v_gene: TRBV9
abundance: NA
j_gene: TRBJ1-1
d_gene: NA
CDR3nt: TGTGCCAGCAGCGTAGCAGGCTACACTGAAGCTTTCTTT
CDR3aa: CASSVAGYTEAFF

v_gene: TRBV28
abundance: once
j_gene: TRBJ2-3
d_gene: TRBD1
CDR3nt: TGTGCCAGCAGTTTTAGACAGGGGACAGATACGCAGTATTTT
CDR3aa: CASSFRQGTDTQYF

v_gene: TRBV6-1
abundance: NA
j_gene: TRBJ2-2
d_gene: TRBD2
CDR3nt: TGTGCCAGCAGTGAAGTGAATAGCGGGGTCTTGACCGGGGAGCTGTTTTTT
CDR3aa: CASSEVNSGVLTGELFF

v_gene: TRBV4-1
abundance: NA
j_gene: TRBJ2-3
d_gene: NA
CDR3nt: TGCGCCAGCAGCCAAGTACTTCTCCCGGTGGATACGCAGTATTTT
CDR3aa: CASSQVLLPVDTQYF

v_gene: TRBV18
abundance: NA
j_gene: TRBJ2-7
d_gene: NA
CDR3nt: TGTGCCAGCTCACCATCTTCGGGGGTATACGAGCAGTACTTC
CDR3aa: CASSPSSGVYEQYF

v_gene: TRBV2
abundance: NA
j_gene: TRBJ2-3
d_gene: TRBD2
CDR3nt: TGTGCCAGCAGTGAAAGCGGGGGGGACACAGATACGCAGTATTTT
CDR3aa: CASSESGGDTDTQYF

v_gene: TRBV5-1
abundance: NA
j_gene: TRBJ1-2
d_gene: TRBD1
CDR3nt: TGCGCCAGCAGCTACCCCGGCATAGGGGGCGGCGGCTACACCTTC
CDR3aa: CASSYPGIGGGGYTF

v_gene: TRBV3-1/TRBV3-2
abundance: few
j_gene: TRBJ2-2
d_gene: TRBD2
CDR3nt: TGTGCCAGCAGCCCTAGCGGGGGGAACACCGGGGAGCTGTTTTTT
CDR3aa: CASSPSGGNTGELFF

v_gene: TRBV7-2
abundance: NA
j_gene: TRBJ1-1
d_gene: NA
CDR3nt: TGTGCCAGCAGCATGCAAAGACAGCTGAACACTGAAGCTTTCTTT
CDR3aa: CASSMQRQLNTEAFF

v_gene: TRBV12-2
abundance: NA
j_gene: TRBJ2-7
d_gene: NA
CDR3nt: TGTGCCGGCGGGTCTGGGAACTCCTACGAGCAGTACTTC
CDR3aa: CAGGSGNSYEQYF

v_gene: TRBV9
abundance: NA
j_gene: TRBJ2-3
d_gene: NA
CDR3nt: TGTGCCAGCAATCGAAACGGGGGAGCGACTAGCACAGATACGCAGTATTTT
CDR3aa: CASNRNGGATSTDTQYF

v_gene: TRBV7-9
abundance: once
j_gene: TRBJ1-4
d_gene: NA
CDR3nt: TGTGCCAGCAGCTTAGAGCAGGCAACTAATGAAAAACTGTTTTTT
CDR3aa: CASSLEQATNEKLFF

v_gene: TRBV30
abundance: NA
j_gene: TRBJ2-5
d_gene: NA
CDR3nt: TGTGCCTGGAGTATGGACACCTACCAAGAGACCCAGTACTTC
CDR3aa: CAWSMDTYQETQYF

v_gene: TRBV19
abundance: NA
j_gene: TRBJ1-6
d_gene: TRBD1
CDR3nt: TGTGCCAGTAGCCGTTCCGGACAGGGAACTCCCTATAATTCACCCCTCCACTTT
CDR3aa: CASSRSGQGTPYNSPLHF

v_gene: TRBV24-1
abundance: NA
j_gene: TRBJ1-2
d_gene: TRBD1
CDR3nt: TGTGCCACCAGTGCCTACAGGGGCTATGGCTACACCTTC
CDR3aa: CATSAYRGYGYTF

v_gene: TRBV10-3
abundance: NA
j_gene: TRBJ2-7
d_gene: TRBD1
CDR3nt: TGTGCCATCCGAACAGGGGCTCCGGGCGAGCAGTACTTC
CDR3aa: CAIRTGAPGEQYF

v_gene: TRBV29-1
abundance: NA
j_gene: TRBJ1-5
d_gene: TRBD1
CDR3nt: TGCAGCGTTGACCTGACAGGGTATCAGCCCCAGCATTTT
CDR3aa: CSVDLTGYQPQHF

v_gene: TRBV27
abundance: NA
j_gene: TRBJ2-1
d_gene: TRBD2
CDR3nt: TGTGCCAGCAGTCCCGCTAGCGGGGGGTACTACAATGAGCAGTTCTTC
CDR3aa: CASSPASGGYYNEQFF